The 2 T cell receptor beta chains reported below all come from one sample, sequenced in a study of control samples from healthy donors and cancer patients. Some clones are missing from TCRdb's copy, which holds only in-frame ones; the method was immunoSEQ multiplex PCR. This sample yields about 54,000 clones, of which 95% to 97% are seen a single time; 1.5% to 2% belongs to the top ten. What was sequenced was blood. The receptors stem from a woman in her 30s in good health.

The chain couples TRBV2 to TRBJ2-3, with TRBD2 matching 8 bases. The germline V gene encodes CDR1 SNHLY and CDR2 FYNNEI. With V trimmed by 8 bases and J by 15 bases, 10 bases remained unmatched. The CDR3 is 11 amino acids. The CDR3 is CASFREGLGYF. The DNA for the CDR3 is TGTGCCAGCTTTCGGGAGGGCCTAGGATATTTT.

This chain uses TRBV6-5 with TRBJ2-2, with a possible D match to TRBD2 (5 bases). The germline V gene has CDR1 MNHEY and CDR2 SVGAGI. With 11 bases removed from V and 1 base from J, the gap between germline ends came to 14 bases. The CDR3 is 14 residues long. The CDR3 reads CASGYGVNTGELFF. As DNA, the CDR3 is TGTGCCTCGGGGTATGGGGTGAACACCGGGGAGCTGTTTTTT.